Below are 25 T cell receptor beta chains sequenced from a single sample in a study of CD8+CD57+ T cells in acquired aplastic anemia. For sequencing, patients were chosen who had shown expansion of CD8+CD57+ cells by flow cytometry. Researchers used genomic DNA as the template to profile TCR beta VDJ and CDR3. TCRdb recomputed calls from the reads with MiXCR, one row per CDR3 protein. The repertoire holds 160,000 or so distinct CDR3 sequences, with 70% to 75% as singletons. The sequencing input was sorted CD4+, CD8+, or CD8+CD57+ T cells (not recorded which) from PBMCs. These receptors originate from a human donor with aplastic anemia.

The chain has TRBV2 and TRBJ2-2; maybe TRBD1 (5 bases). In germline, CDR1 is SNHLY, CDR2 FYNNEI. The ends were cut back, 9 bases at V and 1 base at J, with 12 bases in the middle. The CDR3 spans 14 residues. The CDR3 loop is CASRFRGNTGELFF. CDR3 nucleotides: TGTGCCAGTCGGTTTAGGGGGAACACCGGGGAGCTGTTTTTT.

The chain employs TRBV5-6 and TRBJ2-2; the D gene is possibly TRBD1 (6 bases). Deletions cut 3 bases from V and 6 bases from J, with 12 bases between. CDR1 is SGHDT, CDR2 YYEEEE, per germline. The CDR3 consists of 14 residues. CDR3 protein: CASSYPTGPGELFF. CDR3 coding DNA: TGTGCCAGCAGCTACCCGACAGGCCCCGGGGAGCTGTTTTTT.

The CDR3 protein is CASSLRGQGETQYF. As DNA, the CDR3 is TGTGCCAGCAGCTTAAGGGGACAGGGGGAGACCCAGTACTTC. V usage is TRBV7-9 and J usage is TRBJ2-5; 10 nucleotides align to TRBD1. The CDR3 has 14 residues. V lost 2 bases to trimming and J lost 5 bases; unmatched junction nucleotides: 2. The germline V gene encodes CDR1 SEHNR and CDR2 FQNEAQ (reference sequence).

The CDR3 bases are TGTGCCAGCAGCGCATCGGGACTCCAGGCGTCCGAGACCCAGTACTTC. Amino acids: CASSASGLQASETQYF. The chain is built from TRBV9 and TRBJ2-5; the D gene is possibly TRBD2 (6 bases). Trimming removed 3 bases at V and 5 bases at J, with 20 bases between. The CDR3 has 16 residues. CDR1 and CDR2 (germline): SGDLS, YYNGEE. Supplemented by reference TRBV9 and TRBJ2-5, the full variable domain reads DSGVTQTPKHLITATGQRVTLRCSPRSGDLSVYWYQQSLDQGLQFLIQYYNGEERAKGNILERFSAQQFPDLHSELNLSSLELGDSALYFCASSASGLQASETQYFGPGTRLLVL.

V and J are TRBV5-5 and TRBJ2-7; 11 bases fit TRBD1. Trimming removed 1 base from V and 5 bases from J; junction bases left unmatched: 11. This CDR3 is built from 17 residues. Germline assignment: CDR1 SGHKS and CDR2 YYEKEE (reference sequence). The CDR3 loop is CASSLFDGQGAMHEQYF. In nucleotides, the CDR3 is TGTGCCAGCAGCTTGTTCGATGGACAGGGGGCGATGCACGAGCAGTACTTC.

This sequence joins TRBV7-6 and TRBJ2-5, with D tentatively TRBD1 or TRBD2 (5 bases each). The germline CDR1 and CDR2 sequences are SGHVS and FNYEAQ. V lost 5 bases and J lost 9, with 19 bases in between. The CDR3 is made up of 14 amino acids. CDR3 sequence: CASSGGGAGSSQYF. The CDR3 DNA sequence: TGTGCCAGCAGCGGGGGTGGGGCGGGTTCATCCCAGTACTTC.

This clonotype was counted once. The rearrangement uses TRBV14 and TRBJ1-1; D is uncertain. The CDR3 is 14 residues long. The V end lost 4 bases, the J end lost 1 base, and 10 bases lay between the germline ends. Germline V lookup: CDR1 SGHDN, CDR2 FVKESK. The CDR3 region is CASSPGVRNTEAFF. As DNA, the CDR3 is TGTGCCAGCAGCCCGGGAGTCCGGAACACTGAAGCTTTCTTT. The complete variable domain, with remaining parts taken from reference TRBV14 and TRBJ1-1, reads EAGVTQFPSHSVIEKGQTVTLRCDPISGHDNLYWYRRVMGKEIKFLLHFVKESKQDESGMPNNRFLAERTGGTYSTLKVQPAELEDSGVYFCASSPGVRNTEAFFGQGTRLTVV.

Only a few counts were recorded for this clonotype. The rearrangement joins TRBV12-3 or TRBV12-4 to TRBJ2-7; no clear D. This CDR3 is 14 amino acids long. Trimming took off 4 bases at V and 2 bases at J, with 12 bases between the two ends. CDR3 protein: CASSYTNLPYEQYF. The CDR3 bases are TGTGCCAGCAGTTACACCAACCTTCCCTACGAGCAGTACTTC.

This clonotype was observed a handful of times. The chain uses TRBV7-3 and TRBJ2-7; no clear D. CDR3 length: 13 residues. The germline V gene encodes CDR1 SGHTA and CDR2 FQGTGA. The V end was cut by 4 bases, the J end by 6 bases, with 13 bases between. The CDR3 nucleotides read TGTGCCAGCAGCTCGTCGCCGATGGCCGAGCAGTACTTC. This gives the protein CASSSSPMAEQYF.

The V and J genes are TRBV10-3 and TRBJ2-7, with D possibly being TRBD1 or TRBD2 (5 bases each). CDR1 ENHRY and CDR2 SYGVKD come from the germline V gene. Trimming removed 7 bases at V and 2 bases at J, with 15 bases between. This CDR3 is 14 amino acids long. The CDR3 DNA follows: TGTGCCATCACCCGGGACCAGCAACCCTACGAGCAGTACTTC. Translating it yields CAITRDQQPYEQYF.

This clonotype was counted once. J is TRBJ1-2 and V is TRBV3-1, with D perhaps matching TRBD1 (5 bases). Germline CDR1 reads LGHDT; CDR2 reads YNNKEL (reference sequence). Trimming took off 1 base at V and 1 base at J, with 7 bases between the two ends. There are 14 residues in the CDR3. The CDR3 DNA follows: TGTGCCAGCAGCCAAGGGGGACTTAACTATGGCTACACCTTC. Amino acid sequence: CASSQGGLNYGYTF. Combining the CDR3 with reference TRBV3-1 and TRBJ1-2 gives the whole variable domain DTAVSQTPKYLVTQMGNDKSIKCEQNLGHDTMYWYKQDSKKFLKIMFSYNNKELIINETVPNRFSPKSPDKAHLNLHINSLELGDSAVYFCASSQGGLNYGYTFGSGTRLTVV.

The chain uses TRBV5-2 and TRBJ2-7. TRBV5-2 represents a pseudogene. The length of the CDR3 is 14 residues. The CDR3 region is CASNNVVFPYEQYF. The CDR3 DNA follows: TGTGCCAGCAACAATGTCGTCTTCCCCTACGAGCAGTACTTC.

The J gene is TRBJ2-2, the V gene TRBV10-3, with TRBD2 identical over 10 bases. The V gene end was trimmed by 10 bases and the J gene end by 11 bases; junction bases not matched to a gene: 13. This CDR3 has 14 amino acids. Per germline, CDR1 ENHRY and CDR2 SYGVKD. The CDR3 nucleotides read TGTGCCAGCTTTGCCCTAGCGGGGGCCCGCGAGCTGTTTTTT. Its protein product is CASFALAGARELFF.

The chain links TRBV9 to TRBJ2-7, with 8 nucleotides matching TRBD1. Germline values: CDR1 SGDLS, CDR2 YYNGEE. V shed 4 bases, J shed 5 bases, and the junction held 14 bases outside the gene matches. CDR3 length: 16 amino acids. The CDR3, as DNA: TGTGCCAGCAGCCAACGCGCGGGACAGGAGCTGGACGAGCAGTACTTC. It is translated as CASSQRAGQELDEQYF. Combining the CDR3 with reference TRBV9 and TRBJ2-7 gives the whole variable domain DSGVTQTPKHLITATGQRVTLRCSPRSGDLSVYWYQQSLDQGLQFLIQYYNGEERAKGNILERFSAQQFPDLHSELNLSSLELGDSALYFCASSQRAGQELDEQYFGPGTRLTVT.

The CDR3 DNA follows: TGTGCCAGCAGCCAAGATTCTAGGAGGGGGCGGGAGACCCAGTACTTC. It codes for CASSQDSRRGRETQYF. The rearrangement links TRBV14 to TRBJ2-5, with D perhaps TRBD1 (7 bases). Looked up from germline, CDR1 is SGHDN and CDR2 is FVKESK. The CDR3 has 16 residues. The V and J ends lost 0 bases and 5 bases respectively, with 16 bases between them.

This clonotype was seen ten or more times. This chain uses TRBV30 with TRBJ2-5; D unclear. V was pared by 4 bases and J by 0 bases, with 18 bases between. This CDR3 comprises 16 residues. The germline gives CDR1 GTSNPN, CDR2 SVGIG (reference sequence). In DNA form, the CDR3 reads TGTGCCTGGATCCCAGCCCCGGTGTGGGACCAAGAGACCCAGTACTTC. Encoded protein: CAWIPAPVWDQETQYF.

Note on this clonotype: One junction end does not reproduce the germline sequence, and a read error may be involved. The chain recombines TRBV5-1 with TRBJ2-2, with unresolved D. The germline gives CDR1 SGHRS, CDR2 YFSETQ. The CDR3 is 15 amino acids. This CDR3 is CASSPPPLGTGELFF. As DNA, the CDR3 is TGTGCCAGCAGCCCCCCCCCGCTGGGCACCGGGGAGCTGTTTTTT. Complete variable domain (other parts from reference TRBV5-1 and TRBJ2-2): KAGVTQTPRYLIKTRGQQVTLSCSPISGHRSVSWYQQTPGQGLQFLFEYFSETQRNKGNFPGRFSGRQFSNSRSEMNVSTLELGDSALYLCASSPPPLGTGELFFGEGSRLTVL.

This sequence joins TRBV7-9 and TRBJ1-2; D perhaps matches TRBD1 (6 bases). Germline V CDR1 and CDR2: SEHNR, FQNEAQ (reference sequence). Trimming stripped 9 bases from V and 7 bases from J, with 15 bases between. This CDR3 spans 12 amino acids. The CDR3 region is CASRSTGPGYTF. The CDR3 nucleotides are TGTGCCAGTCGATCCACAGGGCCTGGCTACACCTTC.

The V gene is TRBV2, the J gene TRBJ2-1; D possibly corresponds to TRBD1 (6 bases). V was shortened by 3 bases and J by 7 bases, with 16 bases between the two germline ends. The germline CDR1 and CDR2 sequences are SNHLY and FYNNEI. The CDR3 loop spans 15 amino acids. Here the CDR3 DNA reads TGTGCCAGCAGTGACGCGCGACAGGTTCTGAATGAGCAGTTCTTC. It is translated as CASSDARQVLNEQFF.

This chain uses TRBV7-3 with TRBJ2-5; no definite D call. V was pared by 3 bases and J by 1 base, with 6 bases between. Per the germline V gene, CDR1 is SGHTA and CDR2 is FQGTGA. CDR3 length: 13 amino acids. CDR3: CASSFRVQETQYF. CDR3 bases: TGTGCCAGCAGCTTTAGGGTCCAAGAGACCCAGTACTTC. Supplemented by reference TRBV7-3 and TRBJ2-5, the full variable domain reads GAGVSQTPSNKVTEKGKYVELRCDPISGHTALYWYRQSLGQGPEFLIYFQGTGAADDSGLPNDRFFAVRPEGSVSTLKIQRTERGDSAVYLCASSFRVQETQYFGPGTRLLVL.

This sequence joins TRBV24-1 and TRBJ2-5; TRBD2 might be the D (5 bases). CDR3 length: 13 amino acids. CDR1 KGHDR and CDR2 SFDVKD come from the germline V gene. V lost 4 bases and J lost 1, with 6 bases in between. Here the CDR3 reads CATSEGSQETQYF. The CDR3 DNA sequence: TGTGCCACCAGTGAAGGGAGCCAAGAGACCCAGTACTTC.

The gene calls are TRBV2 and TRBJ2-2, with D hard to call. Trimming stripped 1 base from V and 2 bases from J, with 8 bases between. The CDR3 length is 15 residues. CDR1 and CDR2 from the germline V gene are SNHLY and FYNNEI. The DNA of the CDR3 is TGTGCCAGCAGTGAAGAGGTGAAAAACACCGGGGAGCTGTTTTTT. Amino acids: CASSEEVKNTGELFF.

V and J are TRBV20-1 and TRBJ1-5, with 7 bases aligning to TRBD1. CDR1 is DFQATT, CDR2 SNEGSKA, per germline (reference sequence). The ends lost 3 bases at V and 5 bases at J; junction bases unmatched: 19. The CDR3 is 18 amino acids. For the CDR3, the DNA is TGCAGTGCTAGCCCTCCGCCGAGGGACAGAGTTTCCGATCAGCCCCAGCATTTT. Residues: CSASPPPRDRVSDQPQHF.

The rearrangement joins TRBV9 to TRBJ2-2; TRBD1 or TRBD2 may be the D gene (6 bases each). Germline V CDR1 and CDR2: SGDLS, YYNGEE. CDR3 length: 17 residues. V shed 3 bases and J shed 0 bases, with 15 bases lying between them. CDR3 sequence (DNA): TGTGCCAGCAGCGCCCCAAGGGGGGCAGCGAACACCGGGGAGCTGTTTTTT. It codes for CASSAPRGAANTGELFF.

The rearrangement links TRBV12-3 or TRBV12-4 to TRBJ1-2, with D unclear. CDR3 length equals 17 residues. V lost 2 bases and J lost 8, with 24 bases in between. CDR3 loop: CASSLNLVGLPEDGYTF. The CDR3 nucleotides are TGTGCCAGCAGTTTAAATCTTGTTGGACTCCCGGAGGACGGCTACACCTTC.